These T cell receptor beta chains were read from a single sample in a study of cytomegalovirus exposure and HLA in healthy donors. Produced via immunoSEQ multiplex PCR; TCRdb's table is partial and in-frame only. The table shows 240,000 or so clones, with about four fifths occurring only once. Sequenced material: PBMCs. These receptor sequences come from a woman aged 40-49 years in good health and CMV-seropositive. Both conserved end residues are part of each CDR3. The D gene is left open where the match is weak. Not all rows give a size; the values are once, few, many and, for expanded clones, a class.

d_gene,j_gene,abundance,v_gene,CDR3aa,CDR3nt
NA,TRBJ1-1,NA,TRBV7-3,CASSLTYHQDTEAFF,TGTGCCAGCAGCTTAACTTACCACCAGGACACTGAAGCTTTCTTT
TRBD2,TRBJ2-1,NA,TRBV7-3,CASSLSAGAYNEQFF,TGTGCCAGCAGCTTAAGTGCGGGAGCCTACAATGAGCAGTTCTTC
TRBD2,TRBJ2-7,NA,TRBV7-2,CASSPLAGVTIEQYF,TGTGCCAGCAGCCCCCTTGCGGGGGTGACTATCGAGCAGTACTTC
NA,TRBJ1-1,NA,TRBV6-5,CASSLDGIGTEAFF,TGTGCCAGCAGTTTAGACGGAATCGGGACTGAAGCTTTCTTT
TRBD2,TRBJ2-1,NA,TRBV7-9,CASSFVASGRNEQFF,TGTGCCAGCAGCTTCGTGGCTAGCGGGAGGAATGAGCAGTTCTTC
NA,TRBJ1-1,NA,TRBV2,CASSDSARRRATEAFF,TGTGCCAGCAGTGATAGCGCGAGAAGGCGGGCCACTGAAGCTTTCTTT
NA,TRBJ2-1,NA,TRBV4-3,CASSQDRFPYNEQFF,TGCGCCAGCAGCCAAGACAGGTTCCCCTACAATGAGCAGTTCTTC
NA,TRBJ2-7,NA,TRBV19,CASSIAQGIRYEQYF,TGTGCCAGTAGTATAGCCCAGGGAATCAGGTACGAGCAGTACTTC
NA,TRBJ1-3,NA,TRBV30,CAWSVRPSRGNTIYF,TGTGCCTGGAGTGTACGACCCTCGAGGGGAAACACCATATATTTT
TRBD1,TRBJ1-4,NA,TRBV5-4,CASSSDRGQEKLFF,TGTGCCAGCAGCTCGGACAGGGGGCAAGAAAAACTGTTTTTT
NA,TRBJ2-3,NA,TRBV10-3,CAISESISRGGTDTQYF,TGTGCCATCAGTGAGAGTATAAGCAGGGGCGGCACAGATACGCAGTATTTT
NA,TRBJ1-2,NA,TRBV9,CASSVAKNNYGYTF,TGTGCCAGCAGCGTAGCTAAAAATAACTATGGCTACACCTTC
TRBD2,TRBJ2-3,NA,TRBV5-1,CASSLALAVGTDTQYF,TGCGCCAGCAGCTTGGCCCTAGCGGTGGGGACAGATACGCAGTATTTT
TRBD1,TRBJ1-2,NA,TRBV11-3,CASSLGRQGYYGYTF,TGTGCCAGCAGCTTGGGGAGACAGGGATACTATGGCTACACCTTC
TRBD1,TRBJ2-7,NA,TRBV29-1,CSVDVTGYEQYF,TGCAGCGTTGACGTGACAGGGTACGAGCAGTACTTC
TRBD1,TRBJ1-2,NA,TRBV6-5,CASSLGQGAFAF,TGTGCCAGCAGCTTGGGACAGGGGGCGTTTGCCTTC
NA,TRBJ1-3,few,TRBV10-3,CAISESQGHTNTIYF,TGTGCCATCAGTGAGTCTCAGGGGCATACAAACACCATATATTTT
NA,TRBJ1-1,NA,TRBV5-6,CASSPFRGRTEAFF,TGTGCCAGCAGCCCTTTTAGGGGAAGGACTGAAGCTTTCTTT
TRBD2,TRBJ2-7,NA,TRBV30,CAWSPGLYYEQYF,TGTGCCTGGAGTCCGGGACTATACTACGAGCAGTACTTC
NA,TRBJ1-2,few,TRBV7-9,CASSLGSVKIDYGYTF,TGTGCCAGCAGCTTAGGTTCTGTTAAAATAGATTATGGCTACACCTTC
TRBD1,TRBJ2-1,NA,TRBV5-1,CASSPDRAKNEQFF,TGCGCCAGCAGCCCGGACAGGGCGAAGAATGAGCAGTTCTTC
NA,TRBJ2-2,NA,TRBV7-2,CASSLATTGELFF,TGTGCCAGCAGCTTAGCCACTACCGGGGAGCTGTTTTTT
TRBD2,TRBJ2-2,NA,TRBV9,CASSGGLAEITGELFF,TGTGCCAGCAGCGGGGGACTAGCGGAGATCACCGGGGAGCTGTTTTTT
TRBD1,TRBJ1-5,NA,TRBV29-1,CSVTGGFGQPQHF,TGCAGCGTTACAGGGGGGTTCGGTCAGCCCCAGCATTTT
TRBD2,TRBJ2-5,NA,TRBV7-2,CASSLERPSGGAQRETQYF,TGTGCCAGCAGCTTAGAGCGTCCGAGCGGGGGGGCCCAGCGAGAGACCCAGTACTTC
NA,TRBJ2-1,NA,TRBV11-3,CASSSGVASYNEQFF,TGTGCCAGCAGCTCTGGAGTAGCTTCCTACAATGAGCAGTTCTTC
TRBD1,TRBJ2-7,NA,TRBV12-5,CASGHRGRGEQYF,TGTGCTAGTGGTCACAGGGGGCGAGGCGAGCAGTACTTC
TRBD2,TRBJ2-7,NA,TRBV30,CAWSLGLAGSHEQYF,TGTGCCTGGAGTTTAGGACTAGCGGGGTCCCACGAGCAGTACTTC
NA,TRBJ2-1,NA,TRBV7-8,CASSLELAYSYNEQFF,TGTGCCAGCAGCTTAGAACTTGCCTATTCCTACAATGAGCAGTTCTTC
NA,TRBJ2-1,once,TRBV27,CASSLWTDDEQFF,TGTGCCAGCAGTCTCTGGACAGACGATGAGCAGTTCTTC
NA,TRBJ1-2,NA,TRBV27,CASSPGLRSHYGYTF,TGTGCCAGCAGTCCCGGACTGAGGTCCCACTATGGCTACACCTTC
NA,TRBJ1-2,few,TRBV5-6,CASSLSRGNYGYTF,TGTGCCAGCAGCTTATCCAGGGGCAACTATGGCTACACCTTC
NA,TRBJ1-1,NA,TRBV7-9,CSSSFSGLNAEAFF,TGTTCCAGCAGCTTTTCCGGGTTAAACGCTGAAGCTTTCTTT
NA,TRBJ1-1,NA,TRBV5-1,CASSSPGGWTEAFF,TGCGCCAGCAGCTCCCCGGGAGGGTGGACTGAAGCTTTCTTT
TRBD1,TRBJ2-6,NA,TRBV11-2,CASSQGTGAGANVLTF,TGTGCCAGCAGTCAGGGGACAGGGGCTGGGGCCAACGTCCTGACTTTC
NA,TRBJ1-5,NA,TRBV4-1,CASSPWTGNQPQHF,TGCGCCAGCAGCCCGTGGACAGGCAATCAGCCCCAGCATTTT
TRBD1,TRBJ2-7,NA,TRBV7-2,CASSFRQGYEQYF,TGTGCCAGCAGCTTCCGACAGGGCTACGAGCAGTACTTC
NA,TRBJ2-5,NA,TRBV19,CASSPRAGGLQETQYF,TGTGCCAGTAGCCCCCGCGCAGGAGGCCTCCAAGAGACCCAGTACTTC
TRBD2,TRBJ2-2,NA,TRBV6-1,CASSDAGRGDTGELFF,TGTGCCAGCAGTGATGCGGGGAGGGGCGACACCGGGGAGCTGTTTTTT
NA,TRBJ2-5,few,TRBV5-1,CASTNGGRVRGETQYF,TGCGCCAGCACCAACGGGGGGCGGGTCCGGGGAGAGACCCAGTACTTC
NA,TRBJ2-3,NA,TRBV5-6,CASSPIRTDTQYF,TGTGCCAGCAGCCCCATCCGCACAGATACGCAGTATTTT
TRBD1,TRBJ1-3,NA,TRBV5-1,CASSLGTVSGNTIYF,TGCGCCAGCAGCCTTGGGACAGTCTCTGGAAACACCATATATTTT
NA,TRBJ1-1,NA,TRBV30,CAWKRGGWNTEAFF,TGTGCCTGGAAGCGCGGGGGATGGAACACTGAAGCTTTCTTT
NA,TRBJ2-2,NA,TRBV7-9,CASSRDLITGELFF,TGTGCCAGCAGCCGGGACTTAATTACCGGGGAGCTGTTTTTT
NA,TRBJ1-2,NA,TRBV4-1,CASSQEGQGLGYGYTF,TGCGCCAGCAGTCAAGAAGGTCAGGGGTTGGGATACGGCTACACCTTC
TRBD2,TRBJ2-7,NA,TRBV6-5,CASSSPGRGTYEQYF,TGTGCCAGCAGTTCACCCGGGCGGGGGACCTACGAGCAGTACTTC
TRBD1,TRBJ2-1,NA,TRBV11-3,CASSSKGARNNEQFF,TGTGCCAGCAGCTCGAAGGGGGCAAGGAACAATGAGCAGTTCTTC
TRBD2,TRBJ2-5,NA,TRBV13,CASSLAGGIEETQYF,TGTGCCAGCAGCCTAGCGGGAGGGATAGAAGAGACCCAGTACTTC
TRBD2,TRBJ2-1,NA,TRBV7-2,CASSLSAGGGNEQFF,TGTGCCAGCAGCTTATCAGCGGGAGGAGGCAATGAGCAGTTCTTC
NA,TRBJ1-2,NA,TRBV4-3,CASSQESADRRGHTF,TGCGCCAGCAGCCAAGAATCTGCGGACAGAAGAGGCCACACCTTC
NA,TRBJ1-5,NA,TRBV6-5,CASSRDIRQPQHF,TGTGCCAGCAGCAGGGACATCCGTCAGCCCCAGCATTTT
TRBD2,TRBJ2-7,NA,TRBV28,CASSIGTSGSYEQYF,TGTGCCAGCAGTATCGGGACTAGCGGGAGTTACGAGCAGTACTTC
TRBD1,TRBJ1-2,NA,TRBV28,CASSFPRGYGYTF,TGTGCCAGCAGTTTCCCCAGGGGGTATGGCTACACCTTC
TRBD2,TRBJ2-1,NA,TRBV2,CASKLLAGVGGYNEQFF,TGTGCCAGCAAACTACTAGCGGGAGTTGGCGGCTACAATGAGCAGTTCTTC
TRBD1,TRBJ1-1,NA,TRBV6-5,CASRRPGTANTEAFF,TGTGCCAGCAGACGGCCCGGGACAGCGAACACTGAAGCTTTCTTT
NA,TRBJ1-2,NA,TRBV6-5,CASSYSGVSYGYTF,TGTGCCAGCAGTTATTCAGGGGTATCATATGGCTACACCTTC
NA,TRBJ1-3,NA,TRBV19,CASSPSDIISGNTIYF,TGTGCCAGTAGTCCCTCGGACATCATCTCTGGAAACACCATATATTTT
NA,TRBJ2-2,NA,TRBV28,CASIYGGTGELFF,TGTGCCAGCATTTACGGGGGAACCGGGGAGCTGTTTTTT
NA,TRBJ2-1,NA,TRBV5-3,CARSCDPLSGEKQFF,TGTGCCAGAAGCTGCGACCCTCTGTCAGGGGAAAAGCAGTTCTTC